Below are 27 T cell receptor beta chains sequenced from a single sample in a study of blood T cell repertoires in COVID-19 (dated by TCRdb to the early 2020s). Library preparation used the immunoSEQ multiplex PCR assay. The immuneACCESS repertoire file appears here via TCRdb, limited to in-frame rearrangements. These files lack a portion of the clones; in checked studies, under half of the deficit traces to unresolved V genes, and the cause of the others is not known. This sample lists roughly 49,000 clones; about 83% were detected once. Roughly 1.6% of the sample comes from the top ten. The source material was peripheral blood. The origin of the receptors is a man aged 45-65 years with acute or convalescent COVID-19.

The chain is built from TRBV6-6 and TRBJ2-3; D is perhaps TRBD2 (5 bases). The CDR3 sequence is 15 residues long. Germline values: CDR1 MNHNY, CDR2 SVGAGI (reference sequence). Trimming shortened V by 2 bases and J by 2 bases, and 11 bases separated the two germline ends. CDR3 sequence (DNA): TGTGCCAGCAGTTACCTCCAGCGGTACACAGATACGCAGTATTTT. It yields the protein CASSYLQRYTDTQYF.

The DNA for the CDR3 is TGTGCCACGGGTTATCAAGCAAACGAGCAGTACTTC. This gives the protein CATGYQANEQYF. The genes are TRBV10-3 and TRBJ2-7; no clear D. The CDR3 loop spans 12 amino acids. Germline V gene sequence: CDR1 ENHRY, CDR2 SYGVKD. Trimming shortened V by 10 bases and J by 5 bases, and 15 bases separated the two germline ends.

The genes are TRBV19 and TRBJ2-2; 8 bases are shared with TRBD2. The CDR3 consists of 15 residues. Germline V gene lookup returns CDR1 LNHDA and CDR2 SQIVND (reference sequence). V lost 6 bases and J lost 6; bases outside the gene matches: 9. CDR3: CASSRGGLGPGELFF. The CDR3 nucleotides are TGTGCCAGTAGCCGGGGGGGCTTGGGTCCCGGGGAGCTGTTTTTT.

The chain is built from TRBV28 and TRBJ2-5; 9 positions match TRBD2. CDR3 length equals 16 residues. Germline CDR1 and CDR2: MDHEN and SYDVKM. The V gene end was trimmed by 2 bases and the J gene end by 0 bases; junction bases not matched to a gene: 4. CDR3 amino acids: CASSLGLAGNQETQYF. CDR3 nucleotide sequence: TGTGCCAGCAGTTTAGGGCTAGCGGGGAACCAAGAGACCCAGTACTTC.

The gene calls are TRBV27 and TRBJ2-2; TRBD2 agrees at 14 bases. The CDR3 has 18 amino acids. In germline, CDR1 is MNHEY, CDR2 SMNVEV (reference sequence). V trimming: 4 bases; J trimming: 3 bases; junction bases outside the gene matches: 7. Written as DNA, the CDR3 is TGTGCCAGCAGTTATTCGCCGGGACTAGCGGGAGACACCGGGGAGCTGTTTTTT. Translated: CASSYSPGLAGDTGELFF.

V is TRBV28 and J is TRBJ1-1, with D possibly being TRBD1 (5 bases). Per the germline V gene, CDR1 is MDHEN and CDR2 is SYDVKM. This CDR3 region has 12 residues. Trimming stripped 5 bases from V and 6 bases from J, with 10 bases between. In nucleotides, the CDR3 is TGTGCCAGCAGTACCGGAGGGGCTGAAGCTTTCTTT. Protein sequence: CASSTGGAEAFF.

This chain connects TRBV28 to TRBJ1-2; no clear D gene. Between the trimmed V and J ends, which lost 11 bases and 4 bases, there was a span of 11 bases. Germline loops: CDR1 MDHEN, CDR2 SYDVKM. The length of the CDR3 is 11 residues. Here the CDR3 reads CAAGAGYGYTF. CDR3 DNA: TGTGCCGCCGGCGCGGGCTATGGCTACACCTTC.

The CDR3 sequence is CASSRGWTSGVPGTDTQYF. For the CDR3, the DNA is TGCGCCAGCAGCCGGGGATGGACTAGCGGGGTCCCGGGGACAGATACGCAGTATTTT. The chain employs TRBV4-1 and TRBJ2-3; the match to TRBD2 covers 12 bases. With V trimmed by 4 bases and J by 3 bases, 14 bases remained unmatched. The CDR3 totals 19 residues. In germline, CDR1 is MGHRA, CDR2 YSYEKL.

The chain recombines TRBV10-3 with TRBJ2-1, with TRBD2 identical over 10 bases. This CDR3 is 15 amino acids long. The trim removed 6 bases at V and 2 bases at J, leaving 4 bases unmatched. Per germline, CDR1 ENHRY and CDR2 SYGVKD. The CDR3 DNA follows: TGTGCCATCAGGCAGGGACTAGCGACCTACAATGAGCAGTTCTTC. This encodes CAIRQGLATYNEQFF.

The CDR3 sequence: CASSPRGGQGDNEQFF. The CDR3 DNA reads as TGTGCCAGCAGCCCCCGGGGGGGACAGGGCGACAATGAGCAGTTCTTC. This chain uses TRBV9 with TRBJ2-1; D perhaps matches TRBD1 (9 bases). Trimming took off 4 bases at V and 5 bases at J, with 19 bases between the two ends. This CDR3 has 16 residues. CDR1 and CDR2 (germline): SGDLS, YYNGEE. Complete variable domain (other parts from reference TRBV9 and TRBJ2-1): DSGVTQTPKHLITATGQRVTLRCSPRSGDLSVYWYQQSLDQGLQFLIQYYNGEERAKGNILERFSAQQFPDLHSELNLSSLELGDSALYFCASSPRGGQGDNEQFFGPGTRLTVL.

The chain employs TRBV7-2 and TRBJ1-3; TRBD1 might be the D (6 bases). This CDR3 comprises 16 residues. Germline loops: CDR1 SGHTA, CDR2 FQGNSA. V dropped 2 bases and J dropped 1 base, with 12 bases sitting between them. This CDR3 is CASSLLQGLSGNTIYF. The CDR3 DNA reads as TGTGCCAGCAGCTTACTTCAGGGGCTATCTGGAAACACCATATATTTT.

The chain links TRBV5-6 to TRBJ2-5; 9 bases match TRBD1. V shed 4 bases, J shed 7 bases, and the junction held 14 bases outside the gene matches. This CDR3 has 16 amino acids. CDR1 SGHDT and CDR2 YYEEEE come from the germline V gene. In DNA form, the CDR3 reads TGTGCCAGCAGCCGCTGGGACAGGGCAAATCTAAGGACCCAGTACTTC. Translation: CASSRWDRANLRTQYF. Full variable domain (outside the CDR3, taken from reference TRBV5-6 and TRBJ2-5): DAGVTQSPTHLIKTRGQQVTLRCSPKSGHDTVSWYQQALGQGPQFIFQYYEEEERQRGNFPDRFSGHQFPNYSSELNVNALLLGDSALYLCASSRWDRANLRTQYFGPGTRLLVL.

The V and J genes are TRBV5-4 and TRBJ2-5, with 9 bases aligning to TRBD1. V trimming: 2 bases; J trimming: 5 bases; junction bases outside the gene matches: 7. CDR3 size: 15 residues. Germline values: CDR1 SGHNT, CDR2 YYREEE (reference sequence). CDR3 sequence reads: CASSFRTGDAETQYF. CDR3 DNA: TGTGCCAGCAGCTTCCGGACAGGGGATGCGGAGACCCAGTACTTC.

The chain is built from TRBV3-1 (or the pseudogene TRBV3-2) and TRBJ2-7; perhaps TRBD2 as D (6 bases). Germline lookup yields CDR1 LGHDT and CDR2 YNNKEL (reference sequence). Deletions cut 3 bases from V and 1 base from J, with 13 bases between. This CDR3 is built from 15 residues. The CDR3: CASSQTGAWSYEQYF. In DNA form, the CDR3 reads TGTGCCAGCAGCCAGACGGGAGCCTGGTCCTACGAGCAGTACTTC.

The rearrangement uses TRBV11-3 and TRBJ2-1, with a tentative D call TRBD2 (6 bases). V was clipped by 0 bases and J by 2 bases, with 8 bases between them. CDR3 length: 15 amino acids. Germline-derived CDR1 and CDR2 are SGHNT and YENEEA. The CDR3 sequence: CASSLEAGTYNEQFF. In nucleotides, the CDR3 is TGTGCCAGCAGCTTAGAGGCGGGGACCTACAATGAGCAGTTCTTC.

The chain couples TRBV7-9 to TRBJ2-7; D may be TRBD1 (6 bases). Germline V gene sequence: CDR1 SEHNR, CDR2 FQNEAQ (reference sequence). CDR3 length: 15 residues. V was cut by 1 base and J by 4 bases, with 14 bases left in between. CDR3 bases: TGTGCCAGCAGCTTAGGGCCTGGACAGAGGTACGAGCAGTACTTC. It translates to CASSLGPGQRYEQYF.

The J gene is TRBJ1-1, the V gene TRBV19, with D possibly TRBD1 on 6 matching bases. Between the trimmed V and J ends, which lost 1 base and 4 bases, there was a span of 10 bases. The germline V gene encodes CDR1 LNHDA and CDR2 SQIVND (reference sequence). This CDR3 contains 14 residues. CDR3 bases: TGTGCCAGTAGTATAGTCGAGGGGGTCACTGAAGCTTTCTTT. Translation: CASSIVEGVTEAFF.

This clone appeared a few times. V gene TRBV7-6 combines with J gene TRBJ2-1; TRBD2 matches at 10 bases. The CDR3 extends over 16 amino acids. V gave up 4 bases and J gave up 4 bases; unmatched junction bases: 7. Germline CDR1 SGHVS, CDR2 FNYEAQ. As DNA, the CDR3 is TGTGCCAGCAGCTCCATAAGCGGGGGGGCGTACAATGAGCAGTTCTTC. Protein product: CASSSISGGAYNEQFF.

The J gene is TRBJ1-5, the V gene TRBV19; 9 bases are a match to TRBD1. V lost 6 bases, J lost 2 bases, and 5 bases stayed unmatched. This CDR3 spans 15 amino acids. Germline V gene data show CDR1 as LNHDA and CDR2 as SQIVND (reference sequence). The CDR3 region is CASRGTGIGNQPQHF. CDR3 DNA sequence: TGTGCCAGTAGGGGGACAGGGATTGGCAATCAGCCCCAGCATTTT.

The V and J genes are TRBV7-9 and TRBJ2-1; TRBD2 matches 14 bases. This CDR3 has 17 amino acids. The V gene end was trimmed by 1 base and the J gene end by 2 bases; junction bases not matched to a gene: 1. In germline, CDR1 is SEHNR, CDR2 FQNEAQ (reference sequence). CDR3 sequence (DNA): TGTGCCAGCAGCTTAGGACTAGCGGGGGGGACCTACAATGAGCAGTTCTTC. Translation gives CASSLGLAGGTYNEQFF.

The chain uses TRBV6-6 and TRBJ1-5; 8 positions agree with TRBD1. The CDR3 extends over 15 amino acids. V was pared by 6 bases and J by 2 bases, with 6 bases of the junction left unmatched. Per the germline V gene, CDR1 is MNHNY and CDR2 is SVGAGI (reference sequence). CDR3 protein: CASRATGDGNQPQHF. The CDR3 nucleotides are TGTGCCAGCAGGGCGACAGGGGACGGCAATCAGCCCCAGCATTTT.

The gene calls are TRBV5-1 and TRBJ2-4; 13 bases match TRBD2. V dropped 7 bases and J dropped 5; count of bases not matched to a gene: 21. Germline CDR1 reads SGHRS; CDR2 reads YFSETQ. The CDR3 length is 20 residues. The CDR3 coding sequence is TGCGCCAGCTCCGGGGGCGTGACAGGGGGGACTAGCGGGACGCAAAACATTCAGTACTTC. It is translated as CASSGGVTGGTSGTQNIQYF.

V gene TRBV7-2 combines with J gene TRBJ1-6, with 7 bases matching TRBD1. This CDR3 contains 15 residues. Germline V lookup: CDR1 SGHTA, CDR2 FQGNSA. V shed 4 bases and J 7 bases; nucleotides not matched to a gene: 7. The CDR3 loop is CASSSTDRSNSPLHF. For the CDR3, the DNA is TGTGCCAGCAGCTCCACGGACAGGTCAAATTCACCCCTCCACTTT.

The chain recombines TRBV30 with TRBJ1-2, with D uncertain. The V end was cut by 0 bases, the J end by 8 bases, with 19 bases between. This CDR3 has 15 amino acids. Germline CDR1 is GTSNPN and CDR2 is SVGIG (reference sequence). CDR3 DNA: TGTGCCTGGAGTGTATTGAACGGAGACTTCGGGGGCTACACCTTC. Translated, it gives CAWSVLNGDFGGYTF.

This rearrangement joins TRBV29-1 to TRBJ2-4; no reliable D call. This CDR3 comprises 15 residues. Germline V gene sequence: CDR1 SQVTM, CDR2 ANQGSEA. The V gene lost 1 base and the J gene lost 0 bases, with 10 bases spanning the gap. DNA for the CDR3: TGCAGCGTTGAAGTTTGGCGGAGAGCCAAAAACATTCAGTACTTC. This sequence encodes CSVEVWRRAKNIQYF.

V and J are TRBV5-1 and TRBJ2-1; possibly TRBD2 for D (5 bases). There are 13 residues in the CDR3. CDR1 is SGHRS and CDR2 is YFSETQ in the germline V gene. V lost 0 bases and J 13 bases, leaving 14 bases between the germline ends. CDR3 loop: CASSLVKSGTQFF. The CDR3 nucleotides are TGCGCCAGCAGCTTGGTTAAGTCGGGAACCCAGTTCTTC.

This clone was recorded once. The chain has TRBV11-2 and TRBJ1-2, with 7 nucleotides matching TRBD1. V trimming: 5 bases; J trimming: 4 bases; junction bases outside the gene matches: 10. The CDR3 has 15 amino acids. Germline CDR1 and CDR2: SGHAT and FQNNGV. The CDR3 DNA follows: TGTGCCAGCAGCCAATCTCTGGGACAGATCTATGGCTACACCTTC. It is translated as CASSQSLGQIYGYTF.